The clone carrying this T cell receptor beta chain is a singleton in its sample. The record originates from a study of cytomegalovirus exposure and HLA in healthy donors. Amplification used 60 Vbeta primers and 13 Jbeta primers. The data were produced by immunoSEQ multiplex PCR, yet TCRdb's version contains in-frame clones alone and is incomplete. Of roughly 100,000 clones listed, approximately 89% are singletons. From germline, CDR1 is SEHNR and CDR2 FQNEAQ (reference sequence). Unmatched junction bases numbered 9, after V lost 5 bases and J lost 5 bases. The CDR3 runs to 14 residues. Material: PBMCs. The chain has TRBV7-9 and TRBJ2-7, with TRBD1 matching 7 bases. The clonotype comes from a man aged 25-45 years in good health and CMV-seronegative. The CDR3 DNA reads as TGTGCCAGCAGCCCCAGACAGGGAATCCACGAGCAGTACTTC. Protein: CASSPRQGIHEQYF.